This TCR beta chain was captured in a study of cytomegalovirus exposure and HLA in healthy donors. Notes on the study in general: Solely CMV serostatus was available to characterize immune exposure.

Use of 60 Vbeta and 13 Jbeta primers characterized the PCR. In the original analysis: Some 11 million of the approximately 80 million unique TCR beta chains counted in a later analysis were shared. TCRdb's copy holds only in-frame clones and misses some; the assay was immunoSEQ multiplex PCR. V, J and clone size were drawn from that table, and D and trimming were deduced from the DNA. In the table there are a few hundred thousand clones, around 90% of which are singletons. Germline V gives CDR1 SGHNT, CDR2 YYREEE (reference sequence). Unmatched junction bases numbered 2, after V lost 1 base and J lost 2 bases. This CDR3 region has 14 residues. As regards this clone: Antigen unknown.

The V gene is TRBV5-4, the J gene TRBJ1-2; 7 bases fit TRBD1. The receptor comes from a woman under 30 in good health and CMV-seronegative. Source material: PBMCs. The CDR3 loop is CASSLPGQNYGYTF. The CDR3 DNA sequence: TGTGCCAGCAGCTTGCCGGGACAGAACTATGGCTACACCTTC. Drawing the rest from reference TRBV5-4 and TRBJ1-2, the complete variable domain is ETGVTQSPTHLIKTRGQQVTLRCSSQSGHNTVSWYQQALGQGPQFIFQYYREEENGRGNFPPRFSGLQFPNYSSELNVNALELDDSALYLCASSLPGQNYGYTFGSGTRLTVV.